Presented here are 27 T cell receptor beta chains from one specimen sequenced in a study of T cells after posttransplantation cyclophosphamide. The naive gate required viable CD3+CD4+ or CD3+CD8+ cells with CCR7+CD45RA+CD45RO-CD95-CD27+CD28+ phenotype. The protocol was immunoSEQ multiplex PCR, while the TCRdb copy is restricted to in-frame clones and leaves out a portion. This repertoire shows approximately 28,000 clones, about 93% found once; its top ten account for around 0.26%. The sequenced sample consisted of naive CD4+ T cells sorted from PBMCs. The receptors derive from a woman aged 55-70 years in good health, CMV-negative, and a related stem cell transplant donor.

The rearrangement links TRBV19 to TRBJ1-5; maybe TRBD1 (5 bases). The germline V gene has CDR1 LNHDA and CDR2 SQIVND (reference sequence). Trimming took off 5 bases at V and 4 bases at J, with 18 bases between the two ends. The length of the CDR3 is 16 residues. The CDR3 here is CASSSRGLGGNQPQHF. The DNA for the CDR3 is TGTGCCAGTAGTTCCCGGGGATTGGGGGGTAATCAGCCCCAGCATTTT.

This rearrangement joins TRBV28 to TRBJ1-5, with a tentative D call TRBD1 (5 bases). V lost 9 bases and J 0 bases, leaving 18 bases between the germline ends. Germline V CDR1 and CDR2: MDHEN, SYDVKM. This CDR3 spans 16 amino acids. The CDR3 nucleotides read TGTGCCAGTATAAGCGGAGGGGTGGGTAGCAATCAGCCCCAGCATTTT. This codes for CASISGGVGSNQPQHF.

The chain is built from TRBV4-1 and TRBJ1-1; 8 bases are shared with TRBD1. Trimming at V came to 3 bases and at J to 5 bases, leaving 17 bases not matched to a gene. CDR3 size: 18 residues. Germline V CDR1 and CDR2: MGHRA, YSYEKL. The CDR3 region has the DNA TGCGCCAGCAGCCAGGGGGGAGACAGGGGAGGGGCGAGGACTGAAGCTTTCTTT. It specifies CASSQGGDRGGARTEAFF.

This clone has just one count. This chain links TRBV29-1 with TRBJ2-7, with 10 positions matching TRBD2. The trim removed 7 bases at V and 0 bases at J, leaving 3 bases unmatched. Per the germline V gene, CDR1 is SQVTM and CDR2 is ANQGSEA. This CDR3 region has 13 residues. CDR3 DNA sequence: TGCAGCGCGGCTAGCGGGAGCTCCTACGAGCAGTACTTC. It codes for CSAASGSSYEQYF.

V usage is TRBV9 and J usage is TRBJ2-1, with D tentatively TRBD2 (5 bases). CDR1 and CDR2 from the germline V gene are SGDLS and YYNGEE. This CDR3 is 16 amino acids long. The germline V and J ends were trimmed by 4 bases and 2 bases, with 16 bases remaining between them. This CDR3 is CASSPRVGHAYNEQFF. The CDR3 bases are TGTGCCAGCAGCCCGAGGGTAGGGCACGCCTACAATGAGCAGTTCTTC.

The chain recombines TRBV4-3 with TRBJ1-1; TRBD1 matches at 11 bases. J was trimmed by 2 bases and V by 0 bases; bases with no gene match: 5. The CDR3 is 17 amino acids. CDR1 and CDR2 (germline): LGHNA, YSLEER. CDR3 region: CASSQDLRTGGNTEAFF. The CDR3, as DNA: TGCGCCAGCAGCCAAGATCTACGGACAGGGGGCAACACTGAAGCTTTCTTT.

This clone was observed a few times. The CDR3 is CASRRGRTENEKLFF. The CDR3 DNA follows: TGTGCCAGCAGAAGGGGAAGGACGGAAAATGAAAAACTGTTTTTT. The chain links TRBV5-8 to TRBJ1-4; possibly TRBD1 for D (5 bases). The germline gives CDR1 SGHTS, CDR2 YDEGEE. The germline V and J ends were trimmed by 5 bases and 5 bases, with 16 bases remaining between them. This CDR3 region has 15 residues.

V gene TRBV10-1 combines with J gene TRBJ2-3; TRBD2 matches at 7 bases. This CDR3 has 16 residues. J lost 0 bases, V lost 2 bases, and 5 bases had no gene match. The germline V gene encodes CDR1 WNHNN and CDR2 SYGVQD (reference sequence). CDR3 sequence reads: CASSEPRGYSTDTQYF. In nucleotides, the CDR3 is TGCGCCAGCAGTGAGCCGCGGGGGTATAGCACAGATACGCAGTATTTT.

The sample holds a few counts of this clone. The chain links TRBV25-1 to TRBJ2-1, with TRBD2 matching over 7 bases. The germline gives CDR1 MGHDK, CDR2 SYGVNS. This CDR3 region has 16 residues. V lost 8 bases to trimming and J lost 7 bases; unmatched junction nucleotides: 17. CDR3 amino acids: CASSRAGSGRVNEQFF. The CDR3 coding sequence is TGTGCCAGCTCCCGAGCCGGTAGCGGGCGGGTAAATGAGCAGTTCTTC.

The chain employs TRBV5-1 and TRBJ2-7; 13 bases fit TRBD2. V was clipped by 4 bases and J by 5 bases; unmatched bases: 12. Germline loops: CDR1 SGHRS, CDR2 YFSETQ. The CDR3 consists of 17 residues. The CDR3 loop is CASSRRTSGGVQDEQYF. CDR3 sequence (DNA): TGCGCCAGCAGCCGCAGGACTAGCGGGGGCGTTCAGGACGAGCAGTACTTC.

The chain recombines TRBV10-3 with TRBJ2-4; 15 bases line up with TRBD2. Germline lookup yields CDR1 ENHRY and CDR2 SYGVKD. The CDR3 has 21 amino acids. Trimming removed 2 bases from V and 0 bases from J; junction bases left unmatched: 11. CDR3 protein: CAISERVYGLAGGLAKNIQYF. CDR3 nucleotides: TGTGCCATCAGTGAGCGAGTTTATGGACTAGCGGGGGGGCTAGCCAAAAACATTCAGTACTTC.

CDR3 in DNA: TGTGCCAGCAGCTTGCGGGATGCAGATACGCAGTATTTT. Translation: CASSLRDADTQYF. The chain uses TRBV5-4 and TRBJ2-3, with D possibly TRBD2 on 5 matching bases. The CDR3 contains 13 residues. Trimming took off 1 base at V and 4 bases at J, with 7 bases between the two ends. Germline-derived CDR1 and CDR2 are SGHNT and YYREEE (reference sequence).

The gene calls are TRBV6-1 and TRBJ2-2, with 7 nucleotides matching TRBD1. The CDR3 is made up of 15 amino acids. In germline, CDR1 is MNHNS, CDR2 SASEGT. J gave up 7 bases and V 4 bases, and 9 bases lay outside the gene matches. DNA of the CDR3: TGTGCCAGCAGTGGCCCGGGACAGCGAGGCGGGGAGCTGTTTTTT. This encodes CASSGPGQRGGELFF.

The chain recombines TRBV15 with TRBJ1-5, with D unclear. CDR1 is LNHNV, CDR2 YYDKDF, per germline (reference sequence). The CDR3 consists of 14 residues. Trimming pared 0 bases from V and 12 bases from J, leaving 15 bases between. The CDR3 loop is CATSRDSRGARQHF. The CDR3 DNA reads TGTGCCACCAGCAGAGATAGTCGGGGAGCGCGCCAGCATTTT. The full variable domain, in which reference TRBV15 and TRBJ1-5 provide the parts outside the CDR3, is DAMVIQNPRYQVTQFGKPVTLSCSQTLNHNVMYWYQQKSSQAPKLLFHYYDKDFNNEADTPDNFQSRRPNTSFCFLDIRSPGLGDTAMYLCATSRDSRGARQHFGDGTRLSIL.

With respect to this clone: Relative to the germline gene, one junction end is altered; a read error may explain this. The CDR3 nucleotides read TGTGCCAGCGCCGGGACAGGGGACGTCCTGAGGGGGGGCTTT. Protein sequence: CASAGTGDVLRGGF. The chain links TRBV5-8 to TRBJ1-1; TRBD1 matches at 10 bases. Germline V gives CDR1 SGHTS, CDR2 YDEGEE. The CDR3 runs to 14 residues.

The chain has TRBV7-9 and TRBJ1-1; D unclear. CDR1 is SEHNR and CDR2 is FQNEAQ in the germline V gene (reference sequence). Trimming took 5 bases from V and 4 from J, leaving 8 bases between them. The CDR3 sequence is 12 residues long. CDR3: CASSHPTTEAFF. CDR3 nucleotide sequence: TGTGCCAGCAGCCACCCTACCACTGAAGCTTTCTTT.

V usage is TRBV29-1 and J usage is TRBJ1-3; possible D gene TRBD1, 6 bases. Per germline, CDR1 SQVTM and CDR2 ANQGSEA. Trimming cost V 7 bases and J 1 base, with 14 bases left between them. The CDR3 contains 14 residues. The CDR3 DNA follows: TGCAGCGCCCGCCGGACAGAGTCTGGAAACACCATATATTTT. Its protein product is CSARRTESGNTIYF.

The rearrangement joins TRBV5-5 to TRBJ1-5; 8 nucleotides match TRBD1. The CDR3 length is 17 residues. Germline V CDR1 and CDR2: SGHKS, YYEKEE (reference sequence). V shed 4 bases and J 3 bases; nucleotides not matched to a gene: 12. This CDR3 is CASSPLSRTGNNQPQHF. CDR3 bases: TGTGCCAGCAGCCCTCTCTCCCGGACAGGGAACAATCAGCCCCAGCATTTT.

This chain joins TRBV5-1 and TRBJ2-1, with TRBD2 matching 10 bases. Germline CDR1 reads SGHRS; CDR2 reads YFSETQ. J was trimmed by 0 bases and V by 0 bases; bases with no gene match: 6. This CDR3 has 18 residues. The chain's CDR3 is CASSLVGLADSSYNEQFF. The CDR3 nucleotides are TGCGCCAGCAGCTTGGTCGGACTAGCGGATAGCTCCTACAATGAGCAGTTCTTC.

This chain joins TRBV9 and TRBJ2-1, with TRBD1 matching over 7 bases. The CDR3 extends over 15 amino acids. Germline V CDR1 and CDR2: SGDLS, YYNGEE. J gave up 6 bases and V 4 bases, and 10 bases lay outside the gene matches. CDR3 sequence reads: CASSQRQGTRNEQFF. CDR3 nucleotides: TGTGCCAGCAGCCAGAGACAGGGCACTCGCAATGAGCAGTTCTTC. The full variable domain, in which reference TRBV9 and TRBJ2-1 provide the parts outside the CDR3, is DSGVTQTPKHLITATGQRVTLRCSPRSGDLSVYWYQQSLDQGLQFLIQYYNGEERAKGNILERFSAQQFPDLHSELNLSSLELGDSALYFCASSQRQGTRNEQFFGPGTRLTVL.

V usage is TRBV18 and J usage is TRBJ2-4, with TRBD1 matching 12 bases. The ends lost 3 bases at V and 8 bases at J; junction bases unmatched: 11. The germline V gene encodes CDR1 KGHSH and CDR2 LQKENI. The length of the CDR3 is 17 residues. In DNA, the CDR3 is TGTGCCAGCTCACCCGGGGGACAGGGGGCATCAACGGACATTCAGTACTTC. Protein: CASSPGGQGASTDIQYF.

This sequence joins TRBV27 and TRBJ1-4; D is undetermined. Trimming took off 4 bases at V and 6 bases at J, with 12 bases between the two ends. The CDR3 is 14 residues long. Germline-derived CDR1 and CDR2 are MNHEY and SMNVEV (reference sequence). CDR3 loop: CASSSVAGHEKLFF. Here the CDR3 DNA reads TGTGCCAGCAGTTCGGTGGCAGGCCATGAAAAACTGTTTTTT. Filled out from reference TRBV27 and TRBJ1-4, the complete variable domain reads EAQVTQNPRYLITVTGKKLTVTCSQNMNHEYMSWYRQDPGLGLRQIYYSMNVEVTDKGDVPEGYKVSRKEKRNFPLILESPSPNQTSLYFCASSSVAGHEKLFFGSGTQLSVL.

This chain's CDR3 is CASSNRGEGYGYTF. DNA of the CDR3: TGTGCCAGCAGTAACAGGGGGGAGGGCTATGGCTACACCTTC. The rearrangement uses TRBV6-6 and TRBJ1-2; 8 nucleotides align to TRBD1. The CDR3 runs to 14 residues. The V gene's germline CDR1 is MNHNY and CDR2 SVGAGI (reference sequence). With 5 bases clipped from V and 4 bases from J, the junction kept 6 bases outside the gene matches.

The chain has TRBV4-1 and TRBJ1-3; D ambiguous. This CDR3 has 14 amino acids. Germline CDR1 MGHRA, CDR2 YSYEKL. The V end lost 0 bases, the J end lost 4 bases, and 7 bases lay between the germline ends. CDR3 DNA: TGCGCCAGCAGCCAAGACAGTCTGGGAAACACCATATATTTT. Protein product: CASSQDSLGNTIYF.

The V call is TRBV2, the J call TRBJ2-5, with 11 bases identical to TRBD2. The CDR3 consists of 14 residues. From germline, CDR1 is SNHLY and CDR2 FYNNEI. J lost 4 bases, V lost 7 bases, and 5 bases had no gene match. The CDR3 sequence is CASTLLAGAETQYF. The CDR3 nucleotides are TGTGCCAGCACCCTACTAGCGGGGGCAGAGACCCAGTACTTC. Using reference TRBV2 and TRBJ2-5 for the parts outside the CDR3, the full variable domain is EPEVTQTPSHQVTQMGQEVILRCVPISNHLYFYWYRQILGQKVEFLVSFYNNEISEKSEIFDDQFSVERPDGSNFTLKIRSTKLEDSAMYFCASTLLAGAETQYFGPGTRLLVL.

The CDR3 nucleotides read TGTGCCAGCCGACAGGGGTCTGAAGCTTTCTTT. Protein: CASRQGSEAFF. The rearrangement joins TRBV25-1 to TRBJ1-1, with 8 bases that match TRBD1. In germline, CDR1 is MGHDK, CDR2 SYGVNS. This CDR3 spans 11 amino acids. Trimming cost V 8 bases and J 6 bases; bases outside gene matches: 2.

The CDR3 is CASSGDSSYQPQHF. The CDR3 DNA is TGTGCCAGCAGTGGCGACAGTTCTTATCAGCCCCAGCATTTT. The rearrangement uses TRBV6-1 and TRBJ1-5; possibly TRBD1 for D (5 bases). The germline V gene has CDR1 MNHNS and CDR2 SASEGT. V shed 4 bases and J shed 5 bases, with 12 bases lying between them. This CDR3 is 14 amino acids long.